One T cell receptor (beta chain) is described in this entry. Its antigen is as yet unknown. Primers used in a second PCR of roughly 7 to 12 cycles were a sample-barcoded 5' primer and a J-beta primer mix. One entry per CDR3 protein, called by TCRdb with MiXCR from the 5' RACE reads. The sample consists of just under 750,000 distinct CDR3 sequences, over 20% of them appearing once. This entry belongs to a study of blood T cells in healthy people across ages. Study-level information: About one barcoded beta molecule per two T cells was captured by template switching.

Total RNA extraction produced at least 5.5 micrograms (per sample) for the study. Broader study findings: Possibly, changes in expanded clonotypes were confounded because donor CMV status was unknown.

Germline lookup yields CDR1 MDHEN and CDR2 SYDVKM. There are 14 residues in the CDR3. Trimming shortened V by 6 bases and J by 8 bases, and 19 bases separated the two germline ends. Sequencing input: blood. The TCR originated in a man between 65 and 80 years old in good health. V gene TRBV28 combines with J gene TRBJ1-2; D unresolved. CDR3 bases: TGTGCCAGCAGCCCTCCCGCGGGGTTTTTCGGCTACACCTTC. Its protein product is CASSPPAGFFGYTF.